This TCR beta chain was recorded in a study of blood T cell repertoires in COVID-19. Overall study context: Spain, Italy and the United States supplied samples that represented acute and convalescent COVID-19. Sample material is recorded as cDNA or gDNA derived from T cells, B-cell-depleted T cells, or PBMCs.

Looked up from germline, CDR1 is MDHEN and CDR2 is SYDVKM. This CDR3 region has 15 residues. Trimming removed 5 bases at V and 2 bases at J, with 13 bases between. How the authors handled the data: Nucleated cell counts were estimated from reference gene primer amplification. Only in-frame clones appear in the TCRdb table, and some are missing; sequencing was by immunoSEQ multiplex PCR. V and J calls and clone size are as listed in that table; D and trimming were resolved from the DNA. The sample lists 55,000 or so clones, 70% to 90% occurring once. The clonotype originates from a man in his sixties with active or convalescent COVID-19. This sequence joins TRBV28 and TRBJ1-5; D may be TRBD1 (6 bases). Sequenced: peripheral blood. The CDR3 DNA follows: TGTGCCAGCAGTCAAGGGGGAGGGGGCAATCAGCCCCAGCATTTT. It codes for CASSQGGGGNQPQHF.